A single sample is the source of the 13 T cell receptor beta chains below, sequenced in a study of blood T cells in healthy people across ages. With a J-beta primer mix and a sample-barcoded 5' primer, a second PCR ran 7 to 11 cycles. TCRdb ran MiXCR on the 5' RACE reads and lists one entry per CDR3 protein. In the table there are 1.5 million to 2 million distinct CDR3 sequences, approximately 28% of which are singletons. Source material: blood. Source of these receptors: a woman in her thirties in good health.

This chain uses TRBV6-6 with TRBJ2-7, with TRBD1 matching 10 bases. Trimming removed 6 bases from V and 5 bases from J; junction bases left unmatched: 10. The CDR3 has 15 amino acids. The V gene's germline CDR1 is MNHNY and CDR2 SVGAGI (reference sequence). The CDR3 sequence: CASSHPQDRGNEQYF. Here the CDR3 DNA reads TGTGCCAGCAGCCACCCCCAGGACAGGGGGAACGAGCAGTACTTC.

This clonotype was picked up many times. The gene calls are TRBV9 and TRBJ2-6, with D unresolved. From germline, CDR1 is SGDLS and CDR2 YYNGEE. This CDR3 is built from 14 residues. Trimming stripped 3 bases from V and 0 bases from J, with 4 bases between. The DNA for the CDR3 is TGTGCCAGCAGCGCCCCCTCTGGGGCCAACGTCCTGACTTTC. Protein sequence: CASSAPSGANVLTF.

J is TRBJ2-5 and V is TRBV20-1; D could derive from TRBD1 or TRBD2 (7 bases each). The J call could be wrong; TRBJ2-1 is a better fit for the DNA end. Germline-derived CDR1 and CDR2 are DFQATT and SNEGSKA (reference sequence). The CDR3 runs to 16 residues. The CDR3 region is CSARRGRLAVQETQFF. CDR3 DNA: TGCAGTGCTAGAAGGGGGCGCCTAGCGGTCCAAGAGACCCAGTTCTTC.

This clonotype showed up just a few times. The chain is built from TRBV11-1 and TRBJ2-3; a possible D gene is TRBD1 (6 bases). The CDR3 length is 15 residues. V was shortened by 6 bases and J by 5 bases, with 18 bases between the two germline ends. From germline, CDR1 is SGHAT and CDR2 FQDESV (reference sequence). The CDR3 loop reads CASSPRGQTIDTQYF. The CDR3 coding sequence is TGTGCCAGCAGTCCGCGTGGACAGACCATAGATACGCAGTATTTT.

The genes are TRBV28 and TRBJ2-4; 15 positions agree with TRBD2. The CDR3 totals 18 residues. Trimming took 10 bases from V and 0 from J; bases not matched to a gene: 10. CDR1 and CDR2 (germline): MDHEN, SYDVKM. CDR3 sequence: CATVPGLAGGLAKNIQYF. The DNA for the CDR3 is TGTGCCACCGTCCCGGGACTAGCGGGGGGCTTAGCCAAAAACATTCAGTACTTC.

The CDR3 spells CASSLELAGAVDEQYF. DNA of the CDR3: TGCGCCAGCAGCTTGGAGCTAGCGGGAGCCGTAGACGAGCAGTACTTC. The chain employs TRBV5-1 and TRBJ2-7; 10 nucleotides align to TRBD2. With V trimmed by 0 bases and J by 5 bases, 8 bases remained unmatched. The CDR3 has 16 residues. Germline CDR1 and CDR2: SGHRS and YFSETQ.

The V call is TRBV5-1, the J call TRBJ2-5; 8 bases align to TRBD2. Germline V lookup: CDR1 SGHRS, CDR2 YFSETQ. J was trimmed by 1 base and V by 4 bases; bases with no gene match: 15. This CDR3 comprises 18 residues. The CDR3 DNA reads TGCGCCAGCAGCCAAGCGCTCTCAGCGGGAGAGTCCCAAGAGACCCAGTACTTC. Its protein product is CASSQALSAGESQETQYF.

This clonotype was observed many times. This chain joins TRBV29-1 and TRBJ2-1; TRBD1 aligns across 7 bases. The germline V gene encodes CDR1 SQVTM and CDR2 ANQGSEA. The V segment lost 6 bases and the J segment 5 bases; nucleotides outside the gene matches: 7. The CDR3 covers 13 residues. CDR3 DNA: TGCAGCGTAGATTCACAGGGGAACAATGAGCAGTTCTTC. It codes for CSVDSQGNNEQFF.

This clonotype appeared a few times. The chain has TRBV5-1 and TRBJ2-1; the D gene is possibly TRBD2 (6 bases). The CDR3 has 16 amino acids. Germline V gene sequence: CDR1 SGHRS, CDR2 YFSETQ. V lost 3 bases and J 4 bases, leaving 17 bases between the germline ends. Here the CDR3 DNA reads TGCGCCAGCAGCTGGTCGGGGGAATTAGGGTACAATGAGCAGTTCTTC. Translation: CASSWSGELGYNEQFF.

This clonotype was counted only a few times. Compared with germline, one end of the junction differs, possibly owing to a read error. The V call is TRBV5-1, the J call TRBJ1-1, with 7 nucleotides matching TRBD1. The germline CDR1 and CDR2 sequences are SGHRS and YFSETQ. CDR3 length: 13 residues. CDR3 protein: CASSLVTGTEAFF. The CDR3 DNA is TGTGCCAGCAGCTTGGTGACAGGGACTGAAGCTTTCTTT.

As regards this clonotype: One base away lies a much larger clone, so this may be a sequencing read error. The chain has TRBV10-3 and TRBJ2-4; D gene ambiguous. This CDR3 has 12 residues. Germline assignment: CDR1 ENHRY and CDR2 SYGVKD. As DNA, the CDR3 is TGTGCCAGCAGTGTTGCTAGGGCGGAGCAGTACTTC. Amino acids: CASSVARAEQYF.

V is TRBV6-1 and J is TRBJ2-5, with D possibly TRBD1 on 5 matching bases. Trimming took 3 bases from V and 7 from J, leaving 24 bases between them. Germline assignment: CDR1 MNHNS and CDR2 SASEGT. CDR3 length: 17 residues. CDR3 DNA sequence: TGTGCCAGCAGTGACCATGGAGCGAGCTCCAGGGTTGGGACCCAGTACTTC. It codes for CASSDHGASSRVGTQYF.

Concerning this clonotype: A single base separates this from a much larger clone, so it may be a read error. The V and J genes are TRBV6-5 and TRBJ2-4; 8 nucleotides align to TRBD2. Germline-derived CDR1 and CDR2 are MNHEY and SVGAGI. There are 14 residues in the CDR3. CDR3 protein: CASSAKAGGNIEYF. In DNA form, the CDR3 reads TGTGCCAGCAGTGCCAAGGCGGGGGGAAACATTGAGTACTTC.